This T cell receptor beta chain stems from a study of graft-versus-host responses after intestinal transplantation. On the study more broadly: Each patient got anti-thymocyte globulin induction, then tacrolimus and steroids for about 3 years.

The study's findings and limits: Analysis identified GvH clones in recipient marrow, with some appearing first in ileum or blood. Some patients had graft-donor T cell macrochimerism, and their allografts showed high graft-versus-host to host-versus-graft clonal ratios. Circulating GvH clones peaking coincided with falling HvG clones soon after transplant.

Both intraepithelial and lamina propria lymphocytes were released by processing graft tissue. On this clone: Its antigen remains unidentified.

Profiling relied on immunoSEQ multiplex PCR, and the TCRdb table lists in-frame clones only, not all of them. The table has around 16,000 clones, under 85% seen once. The source was ileum tissue, collected approximately 420 days after intestinal transplant. This TCR came from a human patient who received an intestinal transplant, so some T cells may come from the graft donor.

CDR3 region: CASSAGGITYEQYF. In nucleotides, the CDR3 is TGTGCCAGCAGTGCCGGGGGGATCACCTACGAGCAGTACTTC. V is TRBV2 and J is TRBJ2-7, with 7 bases fitting TRBD2. The J segment lost 2 bases and the V segment lost 4 bases, leaving 5 bases of the junction unmatched. Germline-derived CDR1 and CDR2 are SNHLY and FYNNEI. The CDR3 runs to 14 residues.